The 21 T cell receptor beta chains listed next were all sequenced from one sample in a study of blood T cells in healthy people across ages. Primers used in a second PCR of about 6 to 11 cycles were a sample-barcoded 5' primer and a J-beta primer mix. TCRdb ran MiXCR on the 5' RACE reads and lists one entry per CDR3 protein. The sample yields 1.5 million to 2 million distinct CDR3 sequences, about two fifths seen once. The sample consisted of blood. The receptors were gathered from a human donor in good health.

This clonotype was counted only a few times. The rearrangement links TRBV6-1 to TRBJ2-7; TRBD2 matches at 13 bases. The J call may be faulty, since TRBJ2-5 better matches the DNA end. This CDR3 has 18 residues. Germline V lookup: CDR1 MNHNS, CDR2 SASEGT. The CDR3 nucleotides are TGTGCCAGCAGAGAGACTAGCGGGGGGAACCGTCCTAAAGAGACCCAGTACTTC. It specifies CASRETSGGNRPKETQYF.

The rearrangement links TRBV7-9 to TRBJ2-1; the match to TRBD1 covers 8 bases. The germline V gene has CDR1 SEHNR and CDR2 FQNEAQ (reference sequence). V dropped 5 bases and J dropped 8; count of bases not matched to a gene: 14. The CDR3 loop spans 16 amino acids. In nucleotides, the CDR3 is TGTGCCAGCAGCCGAAGAGACAGGGGAGTTGGCTATGAGCAGTTCTTC. Protein: CASSRRDRGVGYEQFF.

This clonotype came up a few times. This chain uses TRBV4-1 with TRBJ1-5, with TRBD1 matching over 7 bases. The V gene's germline CDR1 is MGHRA and CDR2 YSYEKL. The trim removed 1 base at V and 5 bases at J, leaving 11 bases unmatched. This CDR3 contains 17 residues. The CDR3, as DNA: TGCGCCAGCAGCCAAGTAAGAGGGGGCGAAATGGATCAGCCCCAGCATTTT. It is translated as CASSQVRGGEMDQPQHF.

This clonotype was found once. This chain connects TRBV6-1 to TRBJ2-3, with 13 bases matching TRBD2. CDR3 length equals 18 residues. CDR1 is MNHNS and CDR2 is SASEGT in the germline V gene. V gave up 7 bases and J gave up 2 bases; unmatched junction bases: 12. Here the CDR3 reads CASTQTSGGHIHTDTQYF. For the CDR3, the DNA is TGTGCCAGCACACAGACTAGCGGGGGGCATATCCACACAGATACGCAGTATTTT.

Of note for this clonotype: The junction differs from germline at one of its ends, possibly a read error. The V and J genes are TRBV7-9 and TRBJ2-3, with a possible D match to TRBD1 (6 bases). The V gene's germline CDR1 is SEHNR and CDR2 FQNEAQ (reference sequence). The CDR3 has 17 residues. CDR3 sequence reads: CAGSFVVWDTHTDTQYF. The CDR3 coding sequence is TGTGCCGGCAGCTTCGTTGTGTGGGACACCCACACAGATACGCAGTATTTT.

This clonotype was picked up a small number of times. This chain uses TRBV6-2 or TRBV6-3 with TRBJ2-5; 12 bases are a match to TRBD2. Germline V gene sequence: CDR1 MNHEY, CDR2 SVGEGT. CDR3 length: 15 residues. V trimming: 6 bases; J trimming: 4 bases; junction bases outside the gene matches: 6. Written as DNA, the CDR3 is TGTGCCAGCAGGGCGCCGGGACTAGCGGGAGAGACCCAGTACTTC. Protein: CASRAPGLAGETQYF.

The rearrangement links TRBV3-1 to TRBJ1-3; D not certain. Trimming removed 1 base from V and 1 base from J, with 5 bases in between. The CDR3 has 14 residues. Germline lookup yields CDR1 LGHDT and CDR2 YNNKEL (reference sequence). This CDR3 reads CASSQAGSGNTIYF. The CDR3 DNA sequence: TGTGCCAGCAGCCAAGCGGGTTCTGGAAACACCATATATTTT.

This clonotype has a handful of counts. V gene TRBV27 combines with J gene TRBJ2-5, with 7 bases fitting TRBD2. J lost 1 base, V lost 6 bases, and 2 bases had no gene match. Germline CDR1 and CDR2: MNHEY and SMNVEV (reference sequence). This CDR3 is 13 amino acids long. The CDR3 loop reads CASRRLAQETQYF. In DNA, the CDR3 is TGTGCCAGCAGAAGACTAGCCCAAGAGACCCAGTACTTC.

The chain carries TRBV12-3 or TRBV12-4 and TRBJ1-2; D unresolved. The V gene lost 3 bases and the J gene lost 11 bases, with 16 bases spanning the gap. The CDR3 loop spans 13 amino acids. CDR3 in amino acids: CASSLVGYPNYTF. The DNA of the CDR3 is TGTGCCAGCAGTTTGGTGGGATACCCAAATTACACCTTC.

On this clonotype: One end of the junction fails to match germline, which may point to a read error. In DNA, the CDR3 is TGTGCCAGCAGCTTATCGAGGACAGGGTCCTCCAATGAGCAGTTCTTC. Its translation is CASSLSRTGSSNEQFF. The chain couples TRBV7-2 to TRBJ2-1; TRBD1 matches 8 bases. In germline, CDR1 is SGHTA, CDR2 FQGNSA. The length of the CDR3 is 16 residues.

This chain links TRBV3-1 with TRBJ2-4; D gene uncertain. This CDR3 is built from 15 residues. Trimming shortened V by 0 bases and J by 7 bases, and 13 bases separated the two germline ends. Germline V gives CDR1 LGHDT, CDR2 YNNKEL (reference sequence). CDR3 protein: CASSQDKYGWNIQYF. CDR3 nucleotides: TGTGCCAGCAGCCAAGATAAGTACGGATGGAACATTCAGTACTTC.

This clonotype turned up a few times. The V and J genes are TRBV24-1 and TRBJ2-5, with 7 bases identical to TRBD1. The last part of the DNA fits TRBJ2-7 better; the J call may be wrong. The CDR3 consists of 14 residues. Germline lookup yields CDR1 KGHDR and CDR2 SFDVKD. CDR3 amino acids: CATSDRTGDYEQYF. The CDR3 DNA is TGTGCCACCAGTGACCGGACAGGAGATTACGAGCAGTACTTC.

The V gene is TRBV7-3, the J gene TRBJ1-4, with 7 positions matching TRBD1. Germline values: CDR1 SGHTA, CDR2 FQGTGA. The CDR3 is 16 residues long. V shed 2 bases, J shed 5 bases, and the junction held 8 bases outside the gene matches. The CDR3: CASSLHGTDPNEKLFF. DNA for the CDR3: TGTGCCAGCAGCTTACACGGGACAGATCCAAATGAAAAACTGTTTTTT.

This sequence joins TRBV7-3 and TRBJ2-3, with 8 bases matching TRBD2. V lost 8 bases to trimming and J lost 6 bases; unmatched junction nucleotides: 13. The CDR3 contains 15 residues. Germline V gene lookup returns CDR1 SGHTA and CDR2 FQGTGA. DNA for the CDR3: TGTGCCAGCGGCCTCCTTAGCGGGGTAGGCGATACGCAGTATTTT. It codes for CASGLLSGVGDTQYF.

This clonotype was seen a few times. The chain uses TRBV10-3 and TRBJ2-5; D possibly corresponds to TRBD2 (7 bases). The CDR3 contains 14 residues. V gave up 11 bases and J gave up 2 bases, with 18 bases separating them. Per the germline V gene, CDR1 is ENHRY and CDR2 is SYGVKD. CDR3 in DNA: TGTGCCCCCAATCTCAGGGGAGGGCAAGAGACCCAGTACTTC. Translation: CAPNLRGGQETQYF.

This clonotype appeared a few times. The CDR3 DNA is TGTGCCAGCAGCCCCCAGGGGTATACTAACTATGGCTACACCTTC. Translated, it gives CASSPQGYTNYGYTF. The J gene is TRBJ1-2, the V gene TRBV6-6, with D perhaps TRBD1 (6 bases). The CDR3 has 15 amino acids. The germline gives CDR1 MNHNY, CDR2 SVGAGI (reference sequence). V was pared by 6 bases and J by 0 bases, with 14 bases between.

The J gene is TRBJ1-6, the V gene TRBV20-1; D may be TRBD1 (5 bases). The CDR3 consists of 17 residues. V shed 0 bases and J shed 0 bases, with 12 bases lying between them. Germline loops: CDR1 DFQATT, CDR2 SNEGSKA (reference sequence). The CDR3 protein is CSARDGTSSSYNSPLHF. CDR3 coding DNA: TGCAGTGCTAGAGATGGGACTTCCAGCTCCTATAATTCACCCCTCCACTTT.

The V and J genes are TRBV7-6 and TRBJ1-6; tentatively, D is TRBD1 (6 bases). This CDR3 spans 14 amino acids. Germline CDR1 and CDR2: SGHVS and FNYEAQ. Trimming shortened V by 3 bases and J by 14 bases, and 17 bases separated the two germline ends. The CDR3 spells CASSFELRGTALHF. CDR3 nucleotides: TGTGCCAGCAGCTTCGAACTCAGGGGAACGGCCCTCCACTTT.

The table lists this clonotype with a count of one. The V gene is TRBV6-5, the J gene TRBJ1-2; D may be TRBD1 (6 bases). Per germline, CDR1 MNHEY and CDR2 SVGAGI. The CDR3 runs 14 residues. V was pared by 2 bases and J by 3 bases, with 10 bases between. The CDR3 protein is CASSYGGPYYGYTF. The CDR3 DNA reads as TGTGCCAGCAGTTACGGGGGGCCTTACTATGGCTACACCTTC.

This chain connects TRBV28 to TRBJ1-4; D possibly corresponds to TRBD1 (6 bases). There are 16 residues in the CDR3. Trimming left V 2 bases short and J 8 bases short, with 18 bases between. CDR1 and CDR2 from the germline V gene are MDHEN and SYDVKM. CDR3 loop: CASSLGGQGSWEKLFF. DNA for the CDR3: TGTGCCAGCAGTTTAGGAGGGCAGGGGTCTTGGGAAAAACTGTTTTTT.

This chain links TRBV28 with TRBJ2-7, with D possibly TRBD2 on 7 matching bases. This CDR3 is 14 amino acids long. V lost 5 bases, J lost 7 bases, and 18 bases lay in between. Germline-derived CDR1 and CDR2 are MDHEN and SYDVKM. The CDR3 nucleotides read TGTGCCAGCAGTAACCGGGGGGACACGCTAGAGCAGTACTTC. Its translation: CASSNRGDTLEQYF.